The next 2 T cell receptor beta chains were all read from a single sample in a study of T cells in Graves' hyperthyroidism and ophthalmopathy. From RNA transcripts, TCR beta CDR3 regions were amplified. HTBI primers drove first-round RT-PCR of the TCR CDR3. TCRdb called the multiplex PCR reads again in MiXCR, with one record for every CDR3 protein. The data hold a few hundred thousand distinct CDR3 sequences, with about 13% observed a single time. Sequenced: blood. The receptors derive from a woman aged 40 to 50 with Graves' ophthalmopathy.

The rearrangement uses TRBV7-2 and TRBJ2-7; 9 nucleotides agree with TRBD1. V was pared by 6 bases and J by 5 bases, with 8 bases of the junction left unmatched. This CDR3 has 14 residues. Germline lookup yields CDR1 SGHTA and CDR2 FQGNSA. In nucleotides, the CDR3 is TGTGCCAGCAGTTCTACAGGGGGCTGGAACGAGCAGTACTTC. Its translation is CASSSTGGWNEQYF.

This clonotype was counted at least ten times. The rearrangement uses TRBV20-1 and TRBJ2-3; TRBD1 aligns across 7 bases. V shed 6 bases, J shed 2 bases, and the junction held 11 bases outside the gene matches. The CDR3 runs to 15 residues. The germline gives CDR1 DFQATT, CDR2 SNEGSKA (reference sequence). CDR3 in DNA: TGCAGTGCCAGGACGGCGACAGGGCCCACAGATACGCAGTATTTT. Amino acid sequence: CSARTATGPTDTQYF.